This TCR beta chain was obtained from a study of control samples from healthy donors and cancer patients. Produced via immunoSEQ multiplex PCR; TCRdb's table is partial and in-frame only. In the table there are 400,000 to 500,000 clones, around nine tenths of which are singletons. Notes on this clone: In the same sample, other DNA sequences code for this CDR3.

From germline, CDR1 is SGHTA and CDR2 FQGNSA. The CDR3 has 13 amino acids. V was trimmed by 5 bases and J by 1 base, leaving 8 bases between them. The genes are TRBV7-2 and TRBJ1-1; maybe TRBD1 (5 bases). Material for sequencing was PBMCs. This clonotype was sampled from a man aged 35 to 55 with head and neck cancer. The CDR3 region has the DNA TGTGCCAGCAGCCTTGACAGGAACACTGAAGCTTTCTTT. Amino acids: CASSLDRNTEAFF.